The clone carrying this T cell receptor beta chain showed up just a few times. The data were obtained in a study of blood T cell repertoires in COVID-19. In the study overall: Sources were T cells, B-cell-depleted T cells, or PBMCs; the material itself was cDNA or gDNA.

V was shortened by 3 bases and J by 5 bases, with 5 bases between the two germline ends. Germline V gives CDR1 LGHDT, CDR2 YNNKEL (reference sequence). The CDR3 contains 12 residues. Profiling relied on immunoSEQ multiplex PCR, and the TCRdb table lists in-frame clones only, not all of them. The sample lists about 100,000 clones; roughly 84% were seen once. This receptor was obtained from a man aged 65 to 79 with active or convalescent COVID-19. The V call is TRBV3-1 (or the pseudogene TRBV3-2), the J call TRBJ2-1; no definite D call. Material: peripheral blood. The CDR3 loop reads CASSHLHNEQFF. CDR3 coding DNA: TGTGCCAGCAGCCATCTACACAATGAGCAGTTCTTC.